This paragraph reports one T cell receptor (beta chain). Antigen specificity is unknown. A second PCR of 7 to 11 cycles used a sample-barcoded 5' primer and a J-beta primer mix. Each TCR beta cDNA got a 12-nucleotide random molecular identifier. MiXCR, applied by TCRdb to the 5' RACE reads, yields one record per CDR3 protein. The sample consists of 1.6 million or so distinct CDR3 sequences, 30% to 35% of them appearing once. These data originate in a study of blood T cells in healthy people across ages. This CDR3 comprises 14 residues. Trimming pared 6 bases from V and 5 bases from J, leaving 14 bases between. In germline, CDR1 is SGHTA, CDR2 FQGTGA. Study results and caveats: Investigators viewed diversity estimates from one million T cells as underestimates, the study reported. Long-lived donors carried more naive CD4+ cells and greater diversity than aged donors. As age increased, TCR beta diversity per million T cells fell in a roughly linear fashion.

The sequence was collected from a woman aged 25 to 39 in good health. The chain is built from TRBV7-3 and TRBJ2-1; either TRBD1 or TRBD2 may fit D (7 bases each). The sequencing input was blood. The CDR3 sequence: CASRGGGSDNEQFF. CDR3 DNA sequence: TGTGCCAGCAGGGGAGGGGGCAGTGACAATGAGCAGTTCTTC.